The entry below describes one T cell receptor (beta chain). In this sample, this clonotype turned up many times. What this receptor recognizes is not known. No base-level quality is on record; no much larger clone is a single base apart. Receptors were amplified or captured by multiplex PCR. The sample was run on an Illumina HiSeq 4000. iRepertoire HTBI primers and Arm-PCR amplification of CDR3 regions were used to construct TCR beta libraries. PCR products were gel purified before sequencing. The published analysis was carried out like this. Gene usage analysis of CDR3 amino acid clonotypes used the approximately 62 TRBV and some 15 TRBJ segments found across samples. COPE and FqMerger were used to merge filtered high-quality paired reads into contigs. BLAST was used to align contigs to IMGT TRBV, TRBD and TRBJ reference genes, and CDR3 was defined according to IMGT. Any clonotype with a frequency above 0.1% was counted as a highly expanded clone. Shannon entropy was used to measure repertoire diversity, and the Gini coefficient was used to measure V-J evenness. Public clonotypes were defined as clonotypes shared by more than one individual. TCRdb reanalyzed the raw reads on its own, using fastp at Q25 for trimming and MiXCR for clone calling, and kept in-frame beta chains. CDR3 protein sequences are deduplicated, and each keeps its most common genes and DNA. These V and J calls derive from TCRdb rather than the authors' analysis. For this sample the table gives some 250,000 distinct CDR3 sequences, of which 20% were detected only once. The ten top clones hold 11% to 15% of the sample.

The meaning of the sample's time point label: newly diagnosed GD, antithyroid drugs for less than 3 months. For both TCR sequencing and RNA sequencing, RNA was extracted from PBMCs using TRIzol. The diagnosis of Graves' disease was made according to American Thyroid Association guidelines. Patients for the study were recruited at an endocrinology department in Xi'an, China. From each patient, around 8.3 milliliters of peripheral blood was collected into an EDTA anticoagulant tube. Ficoll Paque Plus density gradient separation was used to isolate PBMCs, and no further T cell sorting was performed. An Agilent 2100 Bioanalyzer and agarose gel were used to check RNA quality, while a NanoDrop 2000 measured RNA concentration. This specimen comes from a study of regulatory T cells in long-lasting Graves disease (dated by TCRdb to the early 2020s). Background on the whole study: Patients with newly diagnosed Graves' disease had been on antithyroid drugs for under 3 months. The study was conducted in China and was registered as a clinical trial. Peripheral blood TCR sequencing and RNA sequencing compared persistent Graves' disease patients with newly diagnosed Graves' disease patients. A total of roughly 35 samples underwent TCR sequencing: around 13 from persistent and 20 from newly diagnosed Graves' disease patients.

The CDR3 runs 15 residues from the cysteine to the phenylalanine. Only the CDR3 DNA stays, 45 bases, in frame from base 1. Via the germline V gene (reference sequence), CDR1 is LNHDA and CDR2 SQIVND. After removal of 3 bases from V and 3 bases from J, the junction retains 6 bases not matched to a gene. Results the study describes overall, beyond this receptor: Because the primary lesion, thyroid tissue, could not be accessed, the study looked at peripheral blood alone. Patients with persistent disease shared more public clonotypes (about 3,000) than newly diagnosed patients did (more than 900). Lower TCR Shannon entropy and fewer highly expanded clones were observed in persistent Graves' disease patients than in newly diagnosed patients, which suggested clonal expansion. Sequencing and analysis were limited to the TCR beta chain. Persistent disease showed preferential use of TRBV28, TRBJ1-2 and TRBJ2-5, whereas newly diagnosed disease favored TRBV20-1 and TRBJ2-1. As a limitation, the authors acknowledged that the small sample size may reduce accuracy.

This material consisted of peripheral blood mononuclear cells (PBMCs), taken at new diagnosis, from a patient treated with antithyroid drugs. The chain is encoded by TRBV19 joined to TRBJ1-1, with TRBD1 matching 8 junction bases. This sequence was found in a female donor with Graves disease. The DNA reads as follows: TGTGCCAGTAGTATCACAGGGGGGGAGTACACTGAAGCTTTCTTT. This gives the protein CASSITGGEYTEAFF.